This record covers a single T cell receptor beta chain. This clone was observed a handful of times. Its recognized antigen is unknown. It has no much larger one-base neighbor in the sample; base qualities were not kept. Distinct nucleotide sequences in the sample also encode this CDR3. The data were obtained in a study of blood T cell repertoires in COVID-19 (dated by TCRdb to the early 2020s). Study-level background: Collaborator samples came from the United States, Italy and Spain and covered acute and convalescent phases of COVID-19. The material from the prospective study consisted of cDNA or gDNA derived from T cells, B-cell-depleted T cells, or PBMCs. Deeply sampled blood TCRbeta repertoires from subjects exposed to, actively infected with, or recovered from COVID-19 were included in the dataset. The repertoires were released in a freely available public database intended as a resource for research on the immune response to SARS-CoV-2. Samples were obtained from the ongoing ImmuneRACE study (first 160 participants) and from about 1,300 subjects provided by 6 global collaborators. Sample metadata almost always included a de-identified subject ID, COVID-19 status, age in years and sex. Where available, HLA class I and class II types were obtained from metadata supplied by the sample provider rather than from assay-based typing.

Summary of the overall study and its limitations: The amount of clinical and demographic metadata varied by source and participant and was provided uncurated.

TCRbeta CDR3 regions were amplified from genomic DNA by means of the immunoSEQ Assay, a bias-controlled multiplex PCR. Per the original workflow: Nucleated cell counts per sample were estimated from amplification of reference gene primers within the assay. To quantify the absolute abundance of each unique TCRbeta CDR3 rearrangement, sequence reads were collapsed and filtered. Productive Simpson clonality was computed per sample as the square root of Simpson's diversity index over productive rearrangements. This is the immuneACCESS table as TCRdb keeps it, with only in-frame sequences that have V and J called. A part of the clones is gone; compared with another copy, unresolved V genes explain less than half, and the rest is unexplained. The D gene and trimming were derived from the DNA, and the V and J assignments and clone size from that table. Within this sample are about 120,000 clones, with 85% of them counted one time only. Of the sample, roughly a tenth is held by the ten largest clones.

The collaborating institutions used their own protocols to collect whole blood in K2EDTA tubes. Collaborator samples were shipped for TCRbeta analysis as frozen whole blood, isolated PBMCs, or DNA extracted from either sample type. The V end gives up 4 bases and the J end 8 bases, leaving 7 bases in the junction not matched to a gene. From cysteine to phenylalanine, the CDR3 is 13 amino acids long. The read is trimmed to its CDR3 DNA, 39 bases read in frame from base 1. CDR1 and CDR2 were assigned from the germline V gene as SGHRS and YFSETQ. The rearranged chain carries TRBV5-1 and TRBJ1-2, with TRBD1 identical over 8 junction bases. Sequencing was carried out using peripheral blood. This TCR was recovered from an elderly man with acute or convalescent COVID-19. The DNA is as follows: TGCGCCAGCAGCCCCGGACAGGGAAGCGGCTACACCTTC. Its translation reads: CASSPGQGSGYTF.